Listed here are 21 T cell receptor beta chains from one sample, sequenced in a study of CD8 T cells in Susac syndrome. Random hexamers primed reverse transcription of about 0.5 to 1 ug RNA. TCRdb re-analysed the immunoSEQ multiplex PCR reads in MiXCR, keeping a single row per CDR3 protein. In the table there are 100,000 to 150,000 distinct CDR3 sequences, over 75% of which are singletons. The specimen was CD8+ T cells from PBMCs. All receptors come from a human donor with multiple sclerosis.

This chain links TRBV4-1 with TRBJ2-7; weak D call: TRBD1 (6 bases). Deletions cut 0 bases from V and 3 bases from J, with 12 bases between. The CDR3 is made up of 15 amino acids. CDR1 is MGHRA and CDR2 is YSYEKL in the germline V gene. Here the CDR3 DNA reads TGCGCCAGCAGCCAAGATGGGGGCGAGTACTACGAGCAGTACTTC. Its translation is CASSQDGGEYYEQYF.

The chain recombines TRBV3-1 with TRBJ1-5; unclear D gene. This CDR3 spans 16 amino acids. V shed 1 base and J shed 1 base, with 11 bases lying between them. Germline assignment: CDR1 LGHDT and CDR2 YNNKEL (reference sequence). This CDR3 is CASSQGYLGSNQPQHF. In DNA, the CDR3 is TGTGCCAGCAGCCAAGGGTATCTCGGAAGCAATCAGCCCCAGCATTTT.

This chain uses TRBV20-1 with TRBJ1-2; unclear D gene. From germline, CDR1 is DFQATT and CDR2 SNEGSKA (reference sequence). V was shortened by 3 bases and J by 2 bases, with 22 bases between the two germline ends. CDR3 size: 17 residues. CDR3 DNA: TGCAGTGCTAGGCTTTTGGACCCCAATTCCTACAACTATGGCTACACCTTC. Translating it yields CSARLLDPNSYNYGYTF.

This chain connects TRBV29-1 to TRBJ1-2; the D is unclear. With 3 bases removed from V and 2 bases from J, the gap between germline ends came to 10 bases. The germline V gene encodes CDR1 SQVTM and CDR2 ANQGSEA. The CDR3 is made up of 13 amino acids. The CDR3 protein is CSVDSEENYGYTF. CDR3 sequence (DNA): TGCAGCGTTGATTCCGAGGAAAACTATGGCTACACCTTC. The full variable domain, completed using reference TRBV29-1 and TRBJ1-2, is SAVISQKPSRDICQRGTSLTIQCQVDSQVTMMFWYRQQPGQSLTLIATANQGSEATYESGFVIDKFPISRPNLTFSTLTVSNMSPEDSSIYLCSVDSEENYGYTFGSGTRLTVV.

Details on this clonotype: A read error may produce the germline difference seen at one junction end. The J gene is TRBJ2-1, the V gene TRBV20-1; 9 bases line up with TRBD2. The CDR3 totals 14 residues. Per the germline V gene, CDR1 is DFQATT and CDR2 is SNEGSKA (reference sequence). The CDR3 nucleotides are TGCAGTCCTAGCGGGACCACCTCCTACAATGAGCAGTTCTTC. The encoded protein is CSPSGTTSYNEQFF.

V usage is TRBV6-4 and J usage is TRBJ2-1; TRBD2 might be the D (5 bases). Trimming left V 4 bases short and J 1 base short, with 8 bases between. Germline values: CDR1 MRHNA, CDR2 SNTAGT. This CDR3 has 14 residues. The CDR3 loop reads CASSVGLSYNEQFF. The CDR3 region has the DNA TGTGCCAGCAGTGTAGGACTTTCCTACAATGAGCAGTTCTTC.

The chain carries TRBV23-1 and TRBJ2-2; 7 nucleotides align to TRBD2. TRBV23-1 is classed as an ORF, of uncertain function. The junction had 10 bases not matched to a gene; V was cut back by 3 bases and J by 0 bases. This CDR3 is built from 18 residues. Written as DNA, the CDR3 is TGCGCCAGCAGTCACCAGGCGGGGGACCGGTCGAACACCGGGGAGCTGTTTTTT. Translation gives CASSHQAGDRSNTGELFF.

For the CDR3, the DNA is TGTGCCAGCAGTTACTCGAATTCAGGCTACACCTTC. It translates to CASSYSNSGYTF. The chain employs TRBV6-5 and TRBJ1-2; the D is unclear. V was clipped by 0 bases and J by 8 bases, with 7 bases between them. CDR1 and CDR2 (germline): MNHEY, SVGAGI. The CDR3 contains 12 residues.

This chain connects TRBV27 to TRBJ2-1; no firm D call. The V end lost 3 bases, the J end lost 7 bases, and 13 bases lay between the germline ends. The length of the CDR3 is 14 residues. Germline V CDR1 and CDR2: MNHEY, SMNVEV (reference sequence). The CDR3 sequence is CASSLDGGSNEQFF. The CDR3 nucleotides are TGTGCCAGCAGTTTGGATGGTGGCTCGAATGAGCAGTTCTTC.

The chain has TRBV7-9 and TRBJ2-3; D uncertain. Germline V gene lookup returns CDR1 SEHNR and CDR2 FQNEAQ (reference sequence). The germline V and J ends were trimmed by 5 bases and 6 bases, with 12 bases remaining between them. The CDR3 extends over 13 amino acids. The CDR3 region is CASSLPLKDTQYF. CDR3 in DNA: TGTGCCAGCAGCCTACCCCTGAAGGATACGCAGTATTTT.

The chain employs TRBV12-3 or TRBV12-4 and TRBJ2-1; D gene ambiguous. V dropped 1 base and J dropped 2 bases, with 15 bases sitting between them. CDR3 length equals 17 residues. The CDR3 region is CASSLGVHLPPYNEQFF. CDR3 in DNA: TGTGCCAGCAGTTTAGGCGTGCACCTTCCCCCCTACAATGAGCAGTTCTTC.

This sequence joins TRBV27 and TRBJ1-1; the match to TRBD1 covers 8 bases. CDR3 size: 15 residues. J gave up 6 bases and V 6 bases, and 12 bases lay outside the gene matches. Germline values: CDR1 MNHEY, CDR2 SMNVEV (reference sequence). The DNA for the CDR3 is TGTGCCAGCAGCCCTAGACAGGGGACGGGGTCTGAAGCTTTCTTT. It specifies CASSPRQGTGSEAFF.

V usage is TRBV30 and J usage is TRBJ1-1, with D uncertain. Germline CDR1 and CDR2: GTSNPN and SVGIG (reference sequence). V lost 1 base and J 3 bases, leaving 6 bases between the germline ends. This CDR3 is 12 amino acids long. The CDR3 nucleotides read TGTGCCTGGAGTGGGTGGGACACTGAAGCTTTCTTT. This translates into CAWSGWDTEAFF.

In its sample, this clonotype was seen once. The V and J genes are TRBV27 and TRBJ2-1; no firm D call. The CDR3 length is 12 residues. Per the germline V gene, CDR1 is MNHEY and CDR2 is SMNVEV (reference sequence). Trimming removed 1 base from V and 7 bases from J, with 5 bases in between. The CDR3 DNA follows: TGTGCCAGCAGTTTATTCGGGAATGAGCAGTTCTTC. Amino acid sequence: CASSLFGNEQFF.

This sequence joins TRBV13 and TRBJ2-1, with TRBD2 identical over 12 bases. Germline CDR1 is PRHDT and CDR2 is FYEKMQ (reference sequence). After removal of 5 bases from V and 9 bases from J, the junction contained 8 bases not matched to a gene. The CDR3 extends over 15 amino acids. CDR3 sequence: CASSLRLAGEPEQFF. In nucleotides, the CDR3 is TGTGCCAGCAGCCTCAGACTAGCGGGAGAGCCTGAGCAGTTCTTC.

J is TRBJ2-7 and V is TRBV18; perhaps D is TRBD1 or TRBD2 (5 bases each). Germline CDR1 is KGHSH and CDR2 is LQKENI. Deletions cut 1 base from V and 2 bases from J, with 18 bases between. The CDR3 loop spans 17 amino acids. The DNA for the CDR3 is TGTGCCAGCTCACCACGGGGGAAGGGGCCAAGCCCCTACGAGCAGTACTTC. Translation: CASSPRGKGPSPYEQYF.

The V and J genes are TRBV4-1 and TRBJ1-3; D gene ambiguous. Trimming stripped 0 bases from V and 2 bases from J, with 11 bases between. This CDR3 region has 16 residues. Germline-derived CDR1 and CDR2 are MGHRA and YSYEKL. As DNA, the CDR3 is TGCGCCAGCAGCCAAGATACAATGACAACTGGAAACACCATATATTTT. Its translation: CASSQDTMTTGNTIYF.

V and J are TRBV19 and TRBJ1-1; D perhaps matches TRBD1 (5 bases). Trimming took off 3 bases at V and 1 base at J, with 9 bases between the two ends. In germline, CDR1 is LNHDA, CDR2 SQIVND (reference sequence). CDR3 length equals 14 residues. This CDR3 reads CASSMGLTNTEAFF. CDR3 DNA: TGTGCCAGTAGTATGGGACTCACGAACACTGAAGCTTTCTTT.

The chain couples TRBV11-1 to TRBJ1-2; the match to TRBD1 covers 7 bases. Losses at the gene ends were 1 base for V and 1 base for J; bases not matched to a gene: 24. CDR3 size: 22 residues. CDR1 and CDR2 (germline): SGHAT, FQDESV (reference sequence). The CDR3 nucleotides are TGTGCCAGCAGCTTAGGGAGGGGGCAGGGAAGCCCCCTGAGGAGGGATAACTATGGCTACACCTTC. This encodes CASSLGRGQGSPLRRDNYGYTF. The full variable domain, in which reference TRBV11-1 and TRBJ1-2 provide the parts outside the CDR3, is EAEVAQSPRYKITEKSQAVAFWCDPISGHATLYWYRQILGQGPELLVQFQDESVVDDSQLPKDRFSAERLKGVDSTLKIQPAELGDSAMYLCASSLGRGQGSPLRRDNYGYTFGSGTRLTVV.

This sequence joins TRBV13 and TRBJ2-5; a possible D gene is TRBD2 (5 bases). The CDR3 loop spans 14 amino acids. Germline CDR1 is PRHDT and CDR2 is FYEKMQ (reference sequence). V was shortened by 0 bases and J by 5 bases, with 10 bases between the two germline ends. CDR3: CASSLGRGTETQYF. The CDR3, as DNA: TGTGCCAGCAGCTTAGGACGGGGTACGGAGACCCAGTACTTC. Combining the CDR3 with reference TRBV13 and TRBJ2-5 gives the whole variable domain AAGVIQSPRHLIKEKRETATLKCYPIPRHDTVYWYQQGPGQDPQFLISFYEKMQSDKGSIPDRFSAQQFSDYHSELNMSSLELGDSALYFCASSLGRGTETQYFGPGTRLLVL.

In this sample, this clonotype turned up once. In DNA form, the CDR3 reads TGTGCCAGCAGGGGCTATGGCTACACCTTC. Translating it yields CASRGYGYTF. J is TRBJ1-2 and V is TRBV2; D gene unclear. The V gene lost 6 bases and the J gene lost 4 bases, with 3 bases spanning the gap. The V gene's germline CDR1 is SNHLY and CDR2 FYNNEI. The CDR3 contains 10 residues.